The clone carrying this T cell receptor beta chain was seen repeatedly, ten times or more. Trimming cost V 4 bases and J 3 bases; bases outside gene matches: 6. The CDR3 runs to 15 residues. Germline V gives CDR1 SGHRS, CDR2 YFSETQ. Amplification of the TCR beta CDR3 (from genomic DNA) was done by two-round multiplex PCR. The first round of PCR was done with primers that matched each TRBV and TRBJ gene. TCRdb independently ran MiXCR on the multiplex PCR reads; one entry per CDR3 protein. The data show about 51,000 distinct CDR3 sequences, about 37% seen once. The data originate from a study of prognosis after radiotherapy for stage I lung cancer. Study details: There were some 13 patients with newly diagnosed primary stage I lung tumors and a few patients with oligometastatic NSCLC after surgical resection of the primary tumor. Medical inoperability was considered to apply to all enrolled non-small cell lung cancer patients. Ages of the 10 to 15 men and 6 women ranged about 50 to 85 years, median approximately 74. After radiotherapy, distant metastases were seen in a handful of patients (median approximately seven months), and no significant progression was seen in roughly 15.

This specimen was PBMCs, taken before or after stereotactic body radiation therapy (not recorded which). The origin of this receptor is a donor of 50 years or more with non-small cell lung cancer. The chain joins TRBV5-1 to TRBJ2-5; 10 positions agree with TRBD1. CDR3 in amino acids: CASSPAGTGEETQYF. CDR3 coding DNA: TGCGCCAGCAGCCCCGCCGGGACAGGGGAAGAGACCCAGTACTTC.